This T cell receptor beta chain was recorded in a study of blood T cell repertoires in COVID-19. Unmatched junction bases numbered 13, after V lost 7 bases and J lost 5 bases. This CDR3 has 15 amino acids. The germline CDR1 and CDR2 sequences are SNHLY and FYNNEI. Profiled with immunoSEQ multiplex PCR; TCRdb holds only in-frame clones, not every one. This sample has about 160,000 clones, with approximately 95% found just once. This sequence originates from a woman aged 45-60 years with acute or convalescent COVID-19. Source material: peripheral blood. The chain combines TRBV2 with TRBJ2-5, with 7 bases lining up with TRBD2. The CDR3 loop reads CASKVTAGLGETQYF. The CDR3 nucleotides read TGTGCCAGCAAAGTAACAGCGGGACTCGGGGAGACCCAGTACTTC.